The next 11 T cell receptor beta chains were all read from a single sample in a study of blood T cell repertoires in COVID-19. The assay was immunoSEQ multiplex PCR, and TCRdb's table has in-frame clones only and misses some. The sample yields under 60,000 clones, around 90% seen once. The specimen was peripheral blood. These receptors all come from a man aged 45-60 years with active COVID-19.

The chain is built from TRBV5-1 and TRBJ2-4, with a tentative D call TRBD1 (5 bases). The germline gives CDR1 SGHRS, CDR2 YFSETQ. Between the trimmed V and J ends, which lost 5 bases and 3 bases, there was a span of 15 bases. The CDR3 totals 15 residues. The CDR3 DNA is TGCGCCAGCAGGCCGCAGGGCCGTTACAAAAACATTCAGTACTTC. Protein sequence: CASRPQGRYKNIQYF.

This clone was seen only a few times. This chain joins TRBV14 and TRBJ2-6; possible D gene TRBD1, 5 bases. Trimming stripped 4 bases from V and 0 bases from J, with 7 bases between. The CDR3 sequence is 15 residues long. Germline CDR1 reads SGHDN; CDR2 reads FVKESK. The CDR3: CASSRQTSGANVLTF. The CDR3 DNA follows: TGTGCCAGCAGCCGACAGACCTCTGGGGCCAACGTCCTGACTTTC.

This clone appeared once. V is TRBV23-1 and J is TRBJ1-2; TRBD1 aligns across 8 bases. TRBV23-1 is treated as an ORF (open reading frame) with a function not yet certain. The V and J ends lost 8 bases and 4 bases, in that order; junction bases with no gene match: 6. The CDR3 length is 13 residues. The CDR3 nucleotides read TGCGCCAGCGGACAGGGTTGGCCCTATGGCTACACCTTC. Residues: CASGQGWPYGYTF.

The chain uses TRBV3-1 (or the pseudogene TRBV3-2) and TRBJ2-5; D possibly corresponds to TRBD2 (5 bases). Trimming removed 2 bases at V and 5 bases at J, with 12 bases between. Per germline, CDR1 LGHDT and CDR2 YNNKEL (reference sequence). CDR3 length: 14 residues. The CDR3 is CASSQLIAGETQYF. The CDR3 DNA reads as TGTGCCAGCAGCCAATTGATTGCGGGCGAGACCCAGTACTTC.

J is TRBJ2-7 and V is TRBV9; 9 nucleotides agree with TRBD2. The germline CDR1 and CDR2 sequences are SGDLS and YYNGEE. Trimming cost V 4 bases and J 2 bases; bases outside gene matches: 4. The CDR3 runs to 14 residues. CDR3 sequence: CASSPAGGTYEQYF. CDR3 sequence (DNA): TGTGCCAGCAGCCCAGCGGGGGGTACCTACGAGCAGTACTTC.

This sequence joins TRBV7-8 and TRBJ2-3; 9 nucleotides match TRBD1. Germline CDR1 reads SGHVS; CDR2 reads FQNEAQ. CDR3 length: 14 amino acids. J was trimmed by 5 bases and V by 8 bases; bases with no gene match: 8. The CDR3 spells CASANRGLLDTQYF. The CDR3 nucleotides are TGTGCCAGCGCGAACAGGGGGCTTTTAGATACGCAGTATTTT.

Only a few counts were recorded for this clone. V and J are TRBV7-2 and TRBJ1-1; 8 bases align to TRBD1. CDR1 and CDR2 (germline): SGHTA, FQGNSA. V was clipped by 0 bases and J by 1 base; unmatched bases: 10. The CDR3 loop spans 18 amino acids. CDR3 region: CASSLAVLTGGRNTEAFF. The CDR3 nucleotides are TGTGCCAGCAGCTTAGCGGTCCTCACAGGGGGAAGGAACACTGAAGCTTTCTTT.

This chain uses TRBV5-1 with TRBJ2-1; 14 bases are shared with TRBD2. This CDR3 has 15 amino acids. Germline V lookup: CDR1 SGHRS, CDR2 YFSETQ. With V trimmed by 5 bases and J by 8 bases, 6 bases remained unmatched. CDR3 sequence reads: CASSSGLAGAYEQFF. CDR3 nucleotides: TGCGCCAGCAGTTCGGGACTAGCGGGAGCGTATGAGCAGTTCTTC.

V gene TRBV12-5 combines with J gene TRBJ2-2; a weak D match, TRBD1 (6 bases). The CDR3 totals 16 residues. V lost 6 bases to trimming and J lost 4 bases, with 18 bases between them. Germline CDR1 and CDR2: LGHNT and FRNRAP. The CDR3, as DNA: TGTGCTAGTGGAACAGGGACGGAAGGTCCCACCGGGGAGCTGTTTTTT. It encodes CASGTGTEGPTGELFF. The complete variable domain, with remaining parts taken from reference TRBV12-5 and TRBJ2-2, reads DARVTQTPRHKVTEMGQEVTMRCQPILGHNTVFWYRQTMMQGLELLAYFRNRAPLDDSGMPKDRFSAEMPDATLATLKIQPSEPRDSAVYFCASGTGTEGPTGELFFGEGSRLTVL.

CDR3 sequence reads: CASSLRGGGYEQYF. The CDR3 DNA reads TGCGCCAGCAGCCTCCGTGGAGGAGGGTACGAGCAGTACTTC. The chain combines TRBV5-1 with TRBJ2-7, with D possibly matching TRBD2 (6 bases). The CDR3 is 14 residues long. In germline, CDR1 is SGHRS, CDR2 YFSETQ. Trimming cost V 4 bases and J 4 bases, with 15 bases left between them.

The chain couples TRBV4-2 to TRBJ1-2, with D hard to call. The germline CDR1 and CDR2 sequences are LGHNA and YNFKEQ. This CDR3 region has 14 residues. The germline V and J ends were trimmed by 0 bases and 5 bases, with 10 bases remaining between them. The CDR3 loop reads CASSQEPGSYGYTF. CDR3 DNA: TGTGCCAGCAGCCAAGAACCGGGGAGTTATGGCTACACCTTC.